By sample fraction, the clone carrying this TCR beta chain is medium-sized. This entry is derived from a study of control samples from healthy donors and cancer patients. This CDR3 contains 14 residues. Germline assignment: CDR1 MNHEY and CDR2 SVGAGI. Trimming shortened V by 8 bases and J by 6 bases, and 17 bases separated the two germline ends. Data came from immunoSEQ multiplex PCR; TCRdb stores just in-frame clones and leaves some out. The profile shows around 80,000 clones, roughly 89% of them singletons. The sample was blood. V and J are TRBV6-5 and TRBJ1-5; the D gene is possibly TRBD1 (5 bases). The TCR sequence derives from a man aged 50 to 59 in good health. The CDR3, as DNA: TGTGCCAGCGTTTGGGAGGGGAAGTTTCAGCCCCAGCATTTT. Translated, it gives CASVWEGKFQPQHF.